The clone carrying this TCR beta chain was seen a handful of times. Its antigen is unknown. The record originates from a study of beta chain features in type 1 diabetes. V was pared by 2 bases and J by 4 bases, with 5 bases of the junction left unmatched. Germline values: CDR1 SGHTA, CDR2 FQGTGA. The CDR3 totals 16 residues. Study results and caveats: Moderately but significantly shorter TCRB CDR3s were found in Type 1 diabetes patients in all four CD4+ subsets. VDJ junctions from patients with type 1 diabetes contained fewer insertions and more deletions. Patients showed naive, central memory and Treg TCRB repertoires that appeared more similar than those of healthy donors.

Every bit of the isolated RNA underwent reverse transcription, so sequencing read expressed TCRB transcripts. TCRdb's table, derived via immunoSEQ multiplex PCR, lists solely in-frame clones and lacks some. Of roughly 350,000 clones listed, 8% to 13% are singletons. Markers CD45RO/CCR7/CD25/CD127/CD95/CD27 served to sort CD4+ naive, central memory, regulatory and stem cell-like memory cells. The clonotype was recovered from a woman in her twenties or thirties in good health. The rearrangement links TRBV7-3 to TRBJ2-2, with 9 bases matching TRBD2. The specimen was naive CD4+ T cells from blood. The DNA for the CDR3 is TGTGCCAGCAGCTTAGTAGCGGGAGTTGCCACCGGGGAGCTGTTTTTT. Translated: CASSLVAGVATGELFF.